This entry lists 3 T cell receptor beta chains sequenced from one sample in a study of T cells expressing NK-cell markers. After re-calling the 5' RACE reads, TCRdb lists one entry per CDR3 protein, DNA absent. This table lists some 150,000 distinct CDR3 sequences. The sequencing input was blood T cells: a sorted CD56 or NKG2C T cell subset, CD4+ or CD8+ T cells, or bulk PBMC T cells (not recorded which). All receptors come from a man aged 18 to 29 in good health.

The V and J genes are TRBV12-3 or TRBV12-4 and TRBJ2-5; without DNA, the TCRdb call of TRBD1 cannot be checked. The CDR3 has 15 residues. Here the CDR3 reads CASREDTGSGETQYF.

The chain couples TRBV11-2 to TRBJ1-1; absent DNA, TCRdb's TRBD1 call cannot be checked. The CDR3 contains 16 residues. From germline, CDR1 is SGHAT and CDR2 FQNNGV. The CDR3 is CASSSRQGARFLGAFF. Full variable domain (remainder filled in from reference TRBV11-2 and TRBJ1-1): EAGVAQSPRYKIIEKRQSVAFWCNPISGHATLYWYQQILGQGPKLLIQFQNNGVVDDSQLPKDRFSAERLKGVDSTLKIQPAKLEDSAVYLCASSSRQGARFLGAFFGQGTRLTVV.

The rearrangement uses TRBV6-6 and TRBJ2-2. The CDR3 loop spans 12 amino acids. Germline lookup yields CDR1 MNHNY and CDR2 SVGAGI (reference sequence). Here the CDR3 reads CASTGTTGELFF.